These 28 T cell receptor beta chains were sequenced from one sample in a study of blood T cell repertoires in COVID-19. Profiling relied on immunoSEQ multiplex PCR, and the TCRdb table lists in-frame clones only, not all of them. The sample lists about 330,000 clones; 87% were seen once. What was sequenced was PBMCs or T cells enriched from blood (not recorded which). These receptors were taken from a woman younger than 45 who had recovered from COVID-19.

This chain connects TRBV7-9 to TRBJ1-2; D not resolved. The CDR3 extends over 14 amino acids. Germline CDR1 SEHNR, CDR2 FQNEAQ (reference sequence). V lost 1 base to trimming and J lost 2 bases, with 8 bases between them. This CDR3 reads CASSLGQNNYGYTF. CDR3 in DNA: TGTGCCAGCAGCTTAGGGCAGAACAACTATGGCTACACCTTC.

The genes are TRBV9 and TRBJ2-1; D is possibly TRBD1 (6 bases). CDR3 size: 16 residues. V was trimmed by 0 bases and J by 3 bases, leaving 13 bases between them. Germline lookup yields CDR1 SGDLS and CDR2 YYNGEE. CDR3 sequence: CASSVEAGVIYNEQFF. Here the CDR3 DNA reads TGTGCCAGCAGCGTAGAAGCAGGGGTCATCTACAATGAGCAGTTCTTC. Full variable domain (missing parts from reference TRBV9 and TRBJ2-1): DSGVTQTPKHLITATGQRVTLRCSPRSGDLSVYWYQQSLDQGLQFLIQYYNGEERAKGNILERFSAQQFPDLHSELNLSSLELGDSALYFCASSVEAGVIYNEQFFGPGTRLTVL.

This chain links TRBV29-1 with TRBJ1-2; TRBD1 matches 10 bases. The V segment lost 7 bases and the J segment 4 bases; nucleotides outside the gene matches: 6. The CDR3 extends over 13 amino acids. Germline CDR1 is SQVTM and CDR2 is ANQGSEA. The CDR3 spells CSALTGGSYGYTF. CDR3 coding DNA: TGCAGCGCCCTGACAGGGGGCAGCTATGGCTACACCTTC.

This clone is a singleton in its sample. This chain joins TRBV27 and TRBJ1-1; D may be TRBD1 (6 bases). Trimming shortened V by 2 bases and J by 1 base, and 23 bases separated the two germline ends. Germline V lookup: CDR1 MNHEY, CDR2 SMNVEV (reference sequence). CDR3 length: 19 residues. The CDR3 nucleotides read TGTGCCAGCAGTTTAGGAACAGGGCTAGGGGTCATGACGAACACTGAAGCTTTCTTT. This translates into CASSLGTGLGVMTNTEAFF.

CDR3 sequence (DNA): TGCGCCAACTTTGACAGGAGCTCCTACGAGCAGTACTTC. Protein: CANFDRSSYEQYF. The chain uses TRBV4-1 and TRBJ2-7; possibly TRBD1 for D (6 bases). Trimming pared 10 bases from V and 0 bases from J, leaving 13 bases between. The CDR3 is 13 amino acids. CDR1 and CDR2 from the germline V gene are MGHRA and YSYEKL.

The chain carries TRBV6-2 or TRBV6-3 and TRBJ1-4, with 7 bases that match TRBD1. Looked up from germline, CDR1 is MNHEY and CDR2 is SVGEGT. V shed 2 bases, J shed 5 bases, and the junction held 14 bases outside the gene matches. The CDR3 extends over 18 amino acids. The CDR3 region is CASSYPRTGGSRNEKLFF. DNA for the CDR3: TGTGCCAGCAGTTACCCCCGGACAGGTGGAAGTCGGAATGAAAAACTGTTTTTT.

The chain is built from TRBV4-1 and TRBJ1-2, with 10 bases matching TRBD1. This CDR3 is 16 amino acids long. Germline trimming cut 6 bases from V and 5 bases from J; bases unmatched to any gene: 12. CDR1 is MGHRA and CDR2 is YSYEKL in the germline V gene. The DNA of the CDR3 is TGCGCCAGCAGGCAACCCGGGGGACAGGGGAAATATGGCTACACCTTC. Its translation is CASRQPGGQGKYGYTF.

The chain joins TRBV5-1 to TRBJ1-1; 9 positions agree with TRBD1. The V segment lost 4 bases and the J segment 4 bases; nucleotides outside the gene matches: 14. The CDR3 has 17 amino acids. Germline CDR1 is SGHRS and CDR2 is YFSETQ. Here the CDR3 reads CASSLGQGTFPPTEAFF. The CDR3 DNA follows: TGCGCCAGCAGCCTGGGACAGGGCACATTCCCGCCCACTGAAGCTTTCTTT. The variable domain in full, with the rest retrieved from reference TRBV5-1 and TRBJ1-1, is KAGVTQTPRYLIKTRGQQVTLSCSPISGHRSVSWYQQTPGQGLQFLFEYFSETQRNKGNFPGRFSGRQFSNSRSEMNVSTLELGDSALYLCASSLGQGTFPPTEAFFGQGTRLTVV.

The V gene is TRBV2, the J gene TRBJ2-3; TRBD1 matches at 7 bases. The CDR3 contains 15 residues. Germline V gene lookup returns CDR1 SNHLY and CDR2 FYNNEI. V lost 4 bases, J lost 6 bases, and 10 bases stayed unmatched. The CDR3 nucleotides are TGTGCCAGCAGTGGGGACAGTACGGTGGGTGATACGCAGTATTTT. It translates to CASSGDSTVGDTQYF.

This clone occurred a few times. The rearrangement links TRBV18 to TRBJ1-5; D might be TRBD1 (5 bases). The V gene lost 2 bases and the J gene lost 4 bases, with 9 bases spanning the gap. Germline V gene lookup returns CDR1 KGHSH and CDR2 LQKENI. The CDR3 has 14 residues. The CDR3 DNA reads as TGTGCCAGCTCACCATCAGGGAGGAATCAGCCCCAGCATTTT. This sequence encodes CASSPSGRNQPQHF.

The CDR3 loop is CASSLGGPSSYNEQFF. CDR3 coding DNA: TGTGCCAGCAGCTTAGGTGGCCCCAGCTCCTACAATGAGCAGTTCTTC. The chain joins TRBV7-2 to TRBJ2-1; D unresolved. Germline V gene lookup returns CDR1 SGHTA and CDR2 FQGNSA. The V end was cut by 1 base, the J end by 0 bases, with 10 bases between. CDR3 length: 16 residues.

The chain links TRBV28 to TRBJ1-2, with 8 bases aligning to TRBD1. V was clipped by 10 bases and J by 8 bases; unmatched bases: 6. The CDR3 sequence is 11 residues long. Germline loops: CDR1 MDHEN, CDR2 SYDVKM. In DNA form, the CDR3 reads TGTGCCACTCGGACAGGGTCAGGCTACACCTTC. Protein sequence: CATRTGSGYTF.

The V and J genes are TRBV7-8 and TRBJ2-1; possibly TRBD1 for D (6 bases). Trimming shortened V by 6 bases and J by 6 bases, and 24 bases separated the two germline ends. Germline CDR1 and CDR2: SGHVS and FQNEAQ. The CDR3 is 17 amino acids. The CDR3 spells CASSTGTFGDTFNEQFF. CDR3 sequence (DNA): TGTGCCAGCAGTACAGGAACCTTCGGGGACACCTTCAATGAGCAGTTCTTC.

This chain joins TRBV5-6 and TRBJ1-3; a possible D gene is TRBD1 (6 bases). Trimming shortened V by 5 bases and J by 4 bases, and 16 bases separated the two germline ends. The CDR3 has 15 amino acids. Looked up from germline, CDR1 is SGHDT and CDR2 is YYEEEE. The CDR3 loop reads CASSFYDRPGNTIYF. The CDR3 DNA is TGTGCCAGCAGTTTTTACGACAGGCCAGGAAACACCATATATTTT.

This chain uses TRBV2 with TRBJ1-6, with D tentatively TRBD1 (6 bases). This CDR3 has 17 amino acids. Trimming took off 4 bases at V and 4 bases at J, with 17 bases between the two ends. The germline V gene has CDR1 SNHLY and CDR2 FYNNEI. CDR3 nucleotide sequence: TGTGCCAGCAGTGCCGAGGGACAACAGGTGTATAATTCACCCCTCCACTTT. Translation: CASSAEGQQVYNSPLHF.

This clone has more than one count but fewer than ten. The CDR3 DNA reads as TGTGCCAGCAGCCAGGGACAGGGGTTCCCAGATACGCAGTATTTT. As protein: CASSQGQGFPDTQYF. The chain employs TRBV6-5 and TRBJ2-3, with 10 bases matching TRBD1. From germline, CDR1 is MNHEY and CDR2 SVGAGI. V was clipped by 6 bases and J by 4 bases; unmatched bases: 7. The CDR3 extends over 15 amino acids.

The table lists this clone with a few counts. The chain joins TRBV29-1 to TRBJ1-3, with 7 bases matching TRBD1. The length of the CDR3 is 15 residues. Trimming took 8 bases from V and 4 from J; bases not matched to a gene: 14. Germline CDR1 is SQVTM and CDR2 is ANQGSEA. CDR3 sequence reads: CSHRGQAGSGNTIYF. In DNA form, the CDR3 reads TGCAGCCATCGCGGACAGGCTGGTTCCGGAAACACCATATATTTT.

This clone was observed a few times. The chain combines TRBV6-6 with TRBJ2-3; 11 nucleotides align to TRBD2. V dropped 7 bases and J dropped 1; count of bases not matched to a gene: 16. Germline CDR1 reads MNHNY; CDR2 reads SVGAGI (reference sequence). CDR3 length equals 19 residues. CDR3 in amino acids: CASTRTSGRRHSGTDTQYF. The CDR3 DNA follows: TGTGCCAGCACTCGGACTAGCGGGCGGCGTCACTCGGGCACAGATACGCAGTATTTT.

V gene TRBV5-1 combines with J gene TRBJ1-5; 8 bases are shared with TRBD1. Trimming at V came to 4 bases and at J to 9 bases, leaving 12 bases not matched to a gene. CDR3 length: 15 amino acids. Germline loops: CDR1 SGHRS, CDR2 YFSETQ. The CDR3 loop reads CASSAGQESGGPQHF. DNA for the CDR3: TGCGCCAGCAGCGCGGGACAGGAGTCCGGGGGGCCCCAGCATTTT.

This chain links TRBV10-1 with TRBJ2-1; D possibly corresponds to TRBD1 (5 bases). V was cut by 8 bases and J by 3 bases, with 5 bases left in between. Per germline, CDR1 WNHNN and CDR2 SYGVQD (reference sequence). This CDR3 spans 11 amino acids. The CDR3 DNA reads as TGCGCCAGCGACAGCTACAATGAGCAGTTCTTC. As protein: CASDSYNEQFF.

CDR3 nucleotides: TGTGCTAGTGACACCCCAAGCGGGGACATTAACACTGAAGCTTTCTTT. Amino acid sequence: CASDTPSGDINTEAFF. The rearrangement links TRBV12-5 to TRBJ1-1, with TRBD1 as a possible D gene (6 bases). This CDR3 spans 16 amino acids. V lost 7 bases and J lost 2, with 20 bases in between. CDR1 LGHNT and CDR2 FRNRAP come from the germline V gene.

This sequence joins TRBV6-2 or TRBV6-3 and TRBJ1-2, with 9 bases aligning to TRBD1. After removal of 5 bases from V and 4 bases from J, the junction contained 5 bases not matched to a gene. CDR3 size: 14 residues. Germline CDR1 MNHEY, CDR2 SVGEGT. The CDR3, as DNA: TGTGCCAGCAGTAGCCAACAGGGGGCCTATGGCTACACCTTC. Translated, it gives CASSSQQGAYGYTF.

This chain connects TRBV2 to TRBJ1-4; D gene ambiguous. This CDR3 is 15 amino acids long. Germline lookup yields CDR1 SNHLY and CDR2 FYNNEI. Trimming shortened V by 6 bases and J by 2 bases, and 13 bases separated the two germline ends. The CDR3 loop reads CASRIDKGTNEKLFF. The CDR3 region has the DNA TGTGCCAGCAGGATTGACAAAGGCACTAATGAAAAACTGTTTTTT.

This chain uses TRBV19 with TRBJ1-2, with 11 nucleotides matching TRBD1. V dropped 6 bases and J dropped 8; count of bases not matched to a gene: 11. Germline CDR1 LNHDA, CDR2 SQIVND (reference sequence). CDR3 size: 15 residues. CDR3 coding DNA: TGTGCCAGTAGACCGGGACAGGGGGAATCGGGAGGCTACACCTTC. It encodes CASRPGQGESGGYTF. The full variable domain, completed using reference TRBV19 and TRBJ1-2, is DGGITQSPKYLFRKEGQNVTLSCEQNLNHDAMYWYRQDPGQGLRLIYYSQIVNDFQKGDIAEGYSVSREKKESFPLTVTSAQKNPTAFYLCASRPGQGESGGYTFGSGTRLTVV.

V and J are TRBV6-4 and TRBJ1-2; no clear D. V was clipped by 2 bases and J by 8 bases, with 27 bases between them. Germline V lookup: CDR1 MRHNA, CDR2 SNTAGT. This CDR3 has 18 residues. As DNA, the CDR3 is TGTGCCAGCAGTGACGAACCTGCAGGATACGCGGGGTTTCGCGGCTACACCTTC. Its protein product is CASSDEPAGYAGFRGYTF.

The gene calls are TRBV27 and TRBJ1-5; the D gene is possibly TRBD1 (5 bases). Germline V CDR1 and CDR2: MNHEY, SMNVEV (reference sequence). V lost 3 bases and J lost 2, with 11 bases in between. This CDR3 contains 15 residues. The CDR3 loop reads CASSFDSVGNQPQHF. CDR3 nucleotides: TGTGCCAGCAGTTTCGACAGCGTGGGCAATCAGCCCCAGCATTTT.

This chain uses TRBV10-3 with TRBJ1-2, with 8 positions matching TRBD1. The CDR3 is 13 residues long. Trimming cost V 7 bases and J 5 bases; bases outside gene matches: 6. Germline lookup yields CDR1 ENHRY and CDR2 SYGVKD. The CDR3 region has the DNA TGTGCCATCAAGGGACAGGTCGGGTATGGCTACACCTTC. It yields the protein CAIKGQVGYGYTF.

This rearrangement joins TRBV7-8 to TRBJ1-4; a possible D gene is TRBD1 (5 bases). V was trimmed by 5 bases and J by 8 bases, leaving 15 bases between them. The germline CDR1 and CDR2 sequences are SGHVS and FQNEAQ. The CDR3 has 14 residues. The CDR3, as DNA: TGTGCCAGCAGCCGCGGACCGCGGGGGGAAAAACTGTTTTTT. Protein: CASSRGPRGEKLFF.